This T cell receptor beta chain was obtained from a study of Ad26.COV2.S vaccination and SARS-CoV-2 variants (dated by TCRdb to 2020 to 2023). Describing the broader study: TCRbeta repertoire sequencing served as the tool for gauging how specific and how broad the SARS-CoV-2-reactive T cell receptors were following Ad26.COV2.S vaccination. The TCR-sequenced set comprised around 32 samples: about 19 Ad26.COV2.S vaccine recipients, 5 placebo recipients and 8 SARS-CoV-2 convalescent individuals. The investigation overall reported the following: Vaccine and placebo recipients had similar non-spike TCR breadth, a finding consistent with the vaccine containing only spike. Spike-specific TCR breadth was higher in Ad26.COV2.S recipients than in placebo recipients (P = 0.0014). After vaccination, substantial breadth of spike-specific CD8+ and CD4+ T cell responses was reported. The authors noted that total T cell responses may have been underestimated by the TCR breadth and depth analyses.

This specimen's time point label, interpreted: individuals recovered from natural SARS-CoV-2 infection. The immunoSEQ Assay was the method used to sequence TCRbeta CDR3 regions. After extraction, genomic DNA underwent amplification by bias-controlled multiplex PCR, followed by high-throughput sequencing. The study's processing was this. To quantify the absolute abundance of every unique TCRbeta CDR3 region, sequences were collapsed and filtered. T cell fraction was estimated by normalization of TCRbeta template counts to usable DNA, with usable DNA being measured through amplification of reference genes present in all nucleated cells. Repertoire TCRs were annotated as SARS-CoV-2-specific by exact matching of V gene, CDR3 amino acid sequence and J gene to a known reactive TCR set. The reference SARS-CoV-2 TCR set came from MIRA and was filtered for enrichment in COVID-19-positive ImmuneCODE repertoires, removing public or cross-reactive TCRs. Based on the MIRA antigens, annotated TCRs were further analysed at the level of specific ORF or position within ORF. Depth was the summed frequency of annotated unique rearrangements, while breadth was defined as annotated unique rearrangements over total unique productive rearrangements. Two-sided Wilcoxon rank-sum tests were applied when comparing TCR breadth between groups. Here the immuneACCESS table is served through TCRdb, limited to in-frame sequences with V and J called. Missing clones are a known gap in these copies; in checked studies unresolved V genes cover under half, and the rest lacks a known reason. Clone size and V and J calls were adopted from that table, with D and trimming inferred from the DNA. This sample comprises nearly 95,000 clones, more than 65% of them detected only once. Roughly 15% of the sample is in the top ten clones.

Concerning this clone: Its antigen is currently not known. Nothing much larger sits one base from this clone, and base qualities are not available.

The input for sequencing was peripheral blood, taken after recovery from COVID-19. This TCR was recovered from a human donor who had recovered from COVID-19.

The nucleotide sequence reads as follows: TGCGCCAGCAGCCAAGATGCCCGGGGGGGCTACACCTTC. This encodes CASSQDARGGYTF. The chain couples TRBV4-3 to TRBJ1-2; TRBD1 is possibly the D segment (5 matching bases). V was cut back by 0 bases and J by 8 bases, leaving a gap of 10 bases between them. For CDR1 and CDR2, the germline V gene lists LGHNA and YSLEER. From its cysteine to its phenylalanine, the CDR3 spans 13 amino acids. Only CDR3 DNA is held: 39 bases, read in frame from base 1.